This passage covers 24 T cell receptor beta chains from one sample sequenced in a study of blood T cell repertoires in COVID-19. Sequencing was performed with immunoSEQ multiplex PCR; in TCRdb, only in-frame clones are kept and a portion is missing. The sample holds 100,000 to 150,000 clones, around four fifths seen once. The sample taken for sequencing was peripheral blood. All receptors come from a human donor in a cohort sampled during active COVID-19.

The rearrangement links TRBV3-1 (or the pseudogene TRBV3-2) to TRBJ2-3; 7 bases are shared with TRBD2. Germline V gives CDR1 LGHDT, CDR2 YNNKEL (reference sequence). After removal of 6 bases from V and 5 bases from J, the junction contained 2 bases not matched to a gene. This CDR3 has 12 residues. CDR3 nucleotides: TGTGCCAGCAGTGGGGGGGAAGATACGCAGTATTTT. Encoded protein: CASSGGEDTQYF.

This rearrangement joins TRBV7-6 to TRBJ1-6, with 7 bases lining up with TRBD1. CDR1 is SGHVS and CDR2 is FNYEAQ in the germline V gene. The length of the CDR3 is 14 residues. Unmatched junction bases numbered 5, after V lost 5 bases and J lost 7 bases. The CDR3 nucleotides are TGTGCCAGCAGCACCCGGGACAGCAATTCACCCCTCCACTTT. This encodes CASSTRDSNSPLHF.

The chain joins TRBV12-3 or TRBV12-4 to TRBJ1-1; TRBD1 is a possible D gene (6 bases). V lost 3 bases to trimming and J lost 6 bases, with 11 bases between them. CDR3 length equals 13 residues. CDR3 amino acids: CASSLRGGPEAFF. CDR3 nucleotide sequence: TGTGCCAGCAGTTTGAGGGGGGGTCCTGAAGCTTTCTTT.

The V gene is TRBV5-1, the J gene TRBJ1-2; TRBD1 agrees at 8 bases. The CDR3 runs 13 residues. V shed 6 bases, J shed 8 bases, and the junction held 9 bases outside the gene matches. CDR1 and CDR2 (germline): SGHRS, YFSETQ. The CDR3, as DNA: TGCGCCAGCACCCTAGAGGACAGGGAAGGCTACACCTTC. It translates to CASTLEDREGYTF.

This chain links TRBV28 with TRBJ2-7, with 7 bases fitting TRBD2. V lost 7 bases, J lost 3 bases, and 9 bases stayed unmatched. The CDR3 extends over 14 amino acids. Germline V lookup: CDR1 MDHEN, CDR2 SYDVKM. The CDR3 DNA reads TGTGCCAGCATCAACGGCGGGGGAGGCTACGAGCAGTACTTC. This translates into CASINGGGGYEQYF.

The CDR3 nucleotides are TGTGCCAGCAGCTTAGCAGCGGGGACGAGCAATGAGCAGTTCTTC. Residues: CASSLAAGTSNEQFF. This chain connects TRBV7-2 to TRBJ2-1; 7 bases match TRBD2. This CDR3 region has 15 residues. Trimming cost V 0 bases and J 6 bases; bases outside gene matches: 5. Germline V CDR1 and CDR2: SGHTA, FQGNSA.

The chain combines TRBV6-5 with TRBJ2-7; 8 positions match TRBD2. CDR1 is MNHEY and CDR2 is SVGAGI in the germline V gene. With 6 bases clipped from V and 7 bases from J, the junction kept 11 bases outside the gene matches. This CDR3 region has 14 residues. The CDR3 reads CASRLAGGREEQYF. The CDR3 nucleotides are TGTGCCAGCAGGCTAGCGGGCGGACGGGAAGAGCAGTACTTC.

This rearrangement joins TRBV7-2 to TRBJ1-5; D is ambiguous. This CDR3 is built from 13 residues. Germline assignment: CDR1 SGHTA and CDR2 FQGNSA. V was shortened by 7 bases and J by 6 bases, with 13 bases between the two germline ends. The CDR3 sequence is CASTNAPSQPQHF. The DNA for the CDR3 is TGTGCCAGCACAAACGCCCCGAGTCAGCCCCAGCATTTT.

V gene TRBV9 combines with J gene TRBJ1-3; no reliable D call. This CDR3 has 17 residues. The germline V gene has CDR1 SGDLS and CDR2 YYNGEE. V gave up 3 bases and J gave up 1 base, with 17 bases separating them. CDR3 bases: TGTGCCAGCAGCGCTATGTCGGGAGGGCAATCTGGAAACACCATATATTTT. This codes for CASSAMSGGQSGNTIYF.

V usage is TRBV28 and J usage is TRBJ1-1; maybe TRBD1 (5 bases). The germline V gene has CDR1 MDHEN and CDR2 SYDVKM. Trimming removed 4 bases from V and 8 bases from J, with 14 bases in between. The CDR3 contains 13 residues. The CDR3 here is CASSSPGLWEAFF. The CDR3 region has the DNA TGTGCCAGCAGTTCACCAGGGCTCTGGGAAGCTTTCTTT.

The chain joins TRBV2 to TRBJ2-3; D is unclear. Germline values: CDR1 SNHLY, CDR2 FYNNEI. The CDR3 covers 13 residues. V was clipped by 9 bases and J by 2 bases, with 12 bases between them. The CDR3 DNA reads as TGTGCCAGTGGTAGATCCCCCACAGATACGCAGTATTTT. Its protein product is CASGRSPTDTQYF.

The chain couples TRBV23-1 to TRBJ2-7; 8 bases align to TRBD1. TRBV23-1 is assigned to the ORF class and has an uncertain function. J was trimmed by 6 bases and V by 2 bases; bases with no gene match: 3. The CDR3 is 13 residues long. As DNA, the CDR3 is TGCGCCAGCAGTCAACAGGGGGCGGGCGAGCAGTACTTC. It encodes CASSQQGAGEQYF.

The J gene is TRBJ2-7, the V gene TRBV6-5, with D maybe TRBD1 (7 bases). The germline V gene encodes CDR1 MNHEY and CDR2 SVGAGI. The CDR3 extends over 13 amino acids. V lost 2 bases and J 12 bases, leaving 17 bases between the germline ends. The CDR3 region is CASSYGGGQTWYF. The CDR3 coding sequence is TGTGCCAGCAGTTACGGAGGGGGACAGACTTGGTACTTC.

This rearrangement joins TRBV7-8 to TRBJ1-6; D ambiguous. The V end lost 5 bases, the J end lost 7 bases, and 15 bases lay between the germline ends. The CDR3 consists of 15 residues. The germline V gene has CDR1 SGHVS and CDR2 FQNEAQ. CDR3 DNA sequence: TGTGCCAGCAGCGCACGTCCTGAGGGAAATTCACCCCTCCACTTT. Amino acids: CASSARPEGNSPLHF.

This clone was seen a single time. The gene calls are TRBV5-1 and TRBJ1-1; TRBD1 is a possible D gene (5 bases). This CDR3 has 13 amino acids. Germline CDR1 is SGHRS and CDR2 is YFSETQ. Trimming cost V 4 bases and J 4 bases, with 11 bases left between them. CDR3 DNA sequence: TGCGCCAGCAGCCTACTAAGGGGCACTGAAGCTTTCTTT. This gives the protein CASSLLRGTEAFF.

The chain combines TRBV21-1 with TRBJ2-7; the D call TRBD1 from the table was never checked on the DNA. TRBV21-1 counts as a pseudogene. The CDR3 extends over 17 amino acids. The DNA for the CDR3 is TGTGCCAGCAGCCAGGGAAGGTTTCCGGCACCTTACTACGAGCAGTACTTC. This sequence encodes CASSQGRFPAPYYEQYF.

The chain links TRBV12-3 or TRBV12-4 to TRBJ2-3; D call uncertain. The V gene lost 4 bases and the J gene lost 4 bases, with 6 bases spanning the gap. The length of the CDR3 is 12 residues. In DNA, the CDR3 is TGTGCCAGCAGTTCCTTGTCAGATACGCAGTATTTT. This encodes CASSSLSDTQYF.

The chain is built from TRBV5-4 and TRBJ2-5; 11 nucleotides agree with TRBD2. The ends lost 0 bases at V and 5 bases at J; junction bases unmatched: 6. Germline lookup yields CDR1 SGHNT and CDR2 YYREEE (reference sequence). CDR3 length: 16 residues. CDR3 coding DNA: TGTGCCAGCAGCTTGGCCCTAGCGGGGGGAATTGAGACCCAGTACTTC. Translation: CASSLALAGGIETQYF. Full variable domain (rest looked up from reference TRBV5-4 and TRBJ2-5): ETGVTQSPTHLIKTRGQQVTLRCSSQSGHNTVSWYQQALGQGPQFIFQYYREEENGRGNFPPRFSGLQFPNYSSELNVNALELDDSALYLCASSLALAGGIETQYFGPGTRLLVL.

The chain has TRBV5-1 and TRBJ2-3; weak D call: TRBD1 (6 bases). This CDR3 has 16 residues. Germline V CDR1 and CDR2: SGHRS, YFSETQ. V was cut by 3 bases and J by 2 bases, with 16 bases left in between. The CDR3: CASSSKRTGFTDTQYF. The CDR3 DNA reads TGCGCCAGCAGCTCGAAGAGAACAGGGTTCACAGATACGCAGTATTTT.

This clone was recorded once. This chain joins TRBV28 and TRBJ2-1; 11 bases match TRBD2. After removal of 5 bases from V and 0 bases from J, the junction contained 3 bases not matched to a gene. CDR3 length: 16 amino acids. Germline-derived CDR1 and CDR2 are MDHEN and SYDVKM. The CDR3, as DNA: TGTGCCAGCAGTCGGGGACTAGCGGCCTCCTACAATGAGCAGTTCTTC. Its translation is CASSRGLAASYNEQFF.

A single count supports this clone. V usage is TRBV6-4 and J usage is TRBJ2-2; TRBD2 agrees at 10 bases. Germline CDR1 MRHNA, CDR2 SNTAGT. The CDR3 loop spans 17 amino acids. V shed 0 bases, J shed 1 base, and the junction held 2 bases outside the gene matches. The CDR3 DNA sequence: TGTGCCAGCAGTGACTCGGTAGCGGGGGGGAACACCGGGGAGCTGTTTTTT. Its translation: CASSDSVAGGNTGELFF.

The J gene is TRBJ1-6, the V gene TRBV7-9; 7 bases agree with TRBD1. Per germline, CDR1 SEHNR and CDR2 FQNEAQ (reference sequence). With 5 bases clipped from V and 10 bases from J, the junction kept 11 bases outside the gene matches. There are 15 residues in the CDR3. CDR3 bases: TGTGCCAGCAGCCCAGGACAGGACCGGACGTCACCCCTCCACTTT. It yields the protein CASSPGQDRTSPLHF.

The chain links TRBV28 to TRBJ1-1; tentatively, D is TRBD1 (6 bases). Trimming took off 4 bases at V and 0 bases at J, with 9 bases between the two ends. Germline V lookup: CDR1 MDHEN, CDR2 SYDVKM. This CDR3 comprises 14 residues. The DNA for the CDR3 is TGTGCCAGCAGTTCGGGGGGGCTGAACACTGAAGCTTTCTTT. Translation gives CASSSGGLNTEAFF.

The chain joins TRBV18 to TRBJ1-5; no reliable D call. The CDR3 sequence is 14 residues long. CDR1 is KGHSH, CDR2 LQKENI, per germline. The V gene lost 3 bases and the J gene lost 3 bases, with 9 bases spanning the gap. The chain's CDR3 is CASSPPEINQPQHF. The CDR3 DNA sequence: TGTGCCAGCTCACCCCCAGAAATCAATCAGCCCCAGCATTTT.